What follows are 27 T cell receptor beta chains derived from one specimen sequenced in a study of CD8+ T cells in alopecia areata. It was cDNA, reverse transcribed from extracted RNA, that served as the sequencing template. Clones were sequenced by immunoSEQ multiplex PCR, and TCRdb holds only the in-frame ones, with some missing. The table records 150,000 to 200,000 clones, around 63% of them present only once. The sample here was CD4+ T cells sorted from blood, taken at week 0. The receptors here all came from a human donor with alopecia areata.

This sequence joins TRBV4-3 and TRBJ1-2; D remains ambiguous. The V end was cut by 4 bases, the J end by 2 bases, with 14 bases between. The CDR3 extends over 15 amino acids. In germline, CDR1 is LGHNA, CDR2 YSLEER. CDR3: CASSPHPRDNYGYTF. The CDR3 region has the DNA TGCGCCAGCAGCCCCCATCCGAGAGACAACTATGGCTACACCTTC.

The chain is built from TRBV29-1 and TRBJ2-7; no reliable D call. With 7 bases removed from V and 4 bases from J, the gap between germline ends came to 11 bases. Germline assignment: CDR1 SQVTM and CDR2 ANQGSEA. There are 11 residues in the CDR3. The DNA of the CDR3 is TGCAGCGCCCGGACCCGATACGAGCAGTACTTC. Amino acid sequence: CSARTRYEQYF.

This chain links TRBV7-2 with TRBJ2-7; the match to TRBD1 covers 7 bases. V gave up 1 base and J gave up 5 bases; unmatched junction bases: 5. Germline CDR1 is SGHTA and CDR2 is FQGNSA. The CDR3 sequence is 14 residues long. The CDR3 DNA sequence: TGTGCCAGCAGCTTAGTCGACAGGGCGCACGAGCAGTACTTC. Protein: CASSLVDRAHEQYF.

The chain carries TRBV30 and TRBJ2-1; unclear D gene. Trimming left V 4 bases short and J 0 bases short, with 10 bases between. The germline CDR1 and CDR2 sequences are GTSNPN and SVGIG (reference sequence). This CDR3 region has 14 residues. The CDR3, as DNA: TGTGCCTGGAACAAGAAGAGCTCCTACAATGAGCAGTTCTTC. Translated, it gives CAWNKKSSYNEQFF.

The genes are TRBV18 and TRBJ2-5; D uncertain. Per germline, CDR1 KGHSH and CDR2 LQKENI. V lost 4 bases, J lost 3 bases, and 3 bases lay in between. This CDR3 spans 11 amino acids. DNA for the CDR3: TGTGCCAGCTCACAGGAAGAGACCCAGTACTTC. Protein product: CASSQEETQYF.

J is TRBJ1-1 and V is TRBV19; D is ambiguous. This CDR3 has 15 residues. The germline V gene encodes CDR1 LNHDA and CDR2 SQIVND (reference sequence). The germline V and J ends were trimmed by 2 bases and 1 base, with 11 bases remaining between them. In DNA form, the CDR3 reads TGTGCCAGTAGTATATCCACGGCAGAGAACACTGAAGCTTTCTTT. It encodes CASSISTAENTEAFF.

CDR3 protein: CASSESKGFTEAFF. Written as DNA, the CDR3 is TGTGCCAGCAGTGAATCCAAGGGATTCACTGAAGCTTTCTTT. V and J are TRBV25-1 and TRBJ1-1; D not certain. The V and J ends lost 1 base and 4 bases respectively, with 10 bases between them. Per the germline V gene, CDR1 is MGHDK and CDR2 is SYGVNS. The CDR3 runs to 14 residues.

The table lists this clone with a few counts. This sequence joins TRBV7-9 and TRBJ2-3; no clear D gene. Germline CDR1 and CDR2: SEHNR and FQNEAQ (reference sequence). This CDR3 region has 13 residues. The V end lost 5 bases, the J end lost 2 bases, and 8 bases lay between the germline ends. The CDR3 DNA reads TGTGCCAGCAGCCCATATATCACAGATACGCAGTATTTT. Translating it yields CASSPYITDTQYF.

The CDR3 DNA sequence: TGTGCCAGCAGGACAATTTATGGCTACACCTTC. Its translation is CASRTIYGYTF. This chain connects TRBV25-1 to TRBJ1-2; D gene ambiguous. V was cut by 6 bases and J by 5 bases, with 7 bases left in between. Germline CDR1 reads MGHDK; CDR2 reads SYGVNS. The CDR3 has 11 residues.

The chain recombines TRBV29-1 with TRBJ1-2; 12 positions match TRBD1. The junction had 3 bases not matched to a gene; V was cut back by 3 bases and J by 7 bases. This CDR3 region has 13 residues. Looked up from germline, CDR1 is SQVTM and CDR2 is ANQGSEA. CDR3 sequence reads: CSVEGQGAGGYTF. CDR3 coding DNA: TGCAGCGTTGAGGGACAGGGGGCTGGTGGCTACACCTTC.

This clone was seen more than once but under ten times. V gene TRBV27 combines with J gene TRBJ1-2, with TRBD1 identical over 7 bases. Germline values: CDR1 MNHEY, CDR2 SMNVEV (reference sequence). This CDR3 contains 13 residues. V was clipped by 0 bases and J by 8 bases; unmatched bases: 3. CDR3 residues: CASSLSGGRGYTF. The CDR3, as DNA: TGTGCCAGCAGTTTATCAGGGGGCCGGGGCTACACCTTC.

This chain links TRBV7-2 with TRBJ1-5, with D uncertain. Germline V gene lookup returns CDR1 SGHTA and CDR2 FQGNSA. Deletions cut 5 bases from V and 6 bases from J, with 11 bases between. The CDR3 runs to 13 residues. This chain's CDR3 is CASSISYGQPQHF. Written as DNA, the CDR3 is TGTGCCAGCAGCATCTCGTACGGTCAGCCCCAGCATTTT.

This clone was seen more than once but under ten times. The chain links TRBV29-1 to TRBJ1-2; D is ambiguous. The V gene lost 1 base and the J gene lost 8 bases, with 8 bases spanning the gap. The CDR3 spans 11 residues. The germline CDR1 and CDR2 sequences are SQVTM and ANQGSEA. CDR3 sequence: CSVEGVTGYTF. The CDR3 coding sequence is TGCAGCGTTGAAGGAGTAACGGGCTACACCTTC. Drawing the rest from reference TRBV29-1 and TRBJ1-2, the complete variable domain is SAVISQKPSRDICQRGTSLTIQCQVDSQVTMMFWYRQQPGQSLTLIATANQGSEATYESGFVIDKFPISRPNLTFSTLTVSNMSPEDSSIYLCSVEGVTGYTFGSGTRLTVV.

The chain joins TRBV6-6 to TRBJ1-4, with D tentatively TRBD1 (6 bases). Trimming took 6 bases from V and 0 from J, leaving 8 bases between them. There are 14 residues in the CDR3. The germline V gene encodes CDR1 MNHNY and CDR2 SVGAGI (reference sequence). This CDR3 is CASRWTATNEKLFF. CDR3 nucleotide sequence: TGTGCCAGCAGGTGGACAGCAACTAATGAAAAACTGTTTTTT.

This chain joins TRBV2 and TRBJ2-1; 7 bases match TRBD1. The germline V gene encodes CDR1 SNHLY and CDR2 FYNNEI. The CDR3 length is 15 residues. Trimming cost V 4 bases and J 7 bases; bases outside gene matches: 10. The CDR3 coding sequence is TGTGCCAGCAGTGCGGGCCGGGACAGCTTGAATGAGCAGTTCTTC. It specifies CASSAGRDSLNEQFF.

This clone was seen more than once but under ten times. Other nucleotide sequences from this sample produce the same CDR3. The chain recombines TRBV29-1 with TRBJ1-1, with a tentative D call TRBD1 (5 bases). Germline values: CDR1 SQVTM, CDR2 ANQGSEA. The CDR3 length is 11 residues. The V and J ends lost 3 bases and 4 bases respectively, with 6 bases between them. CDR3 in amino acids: CSVDRGTEAFF. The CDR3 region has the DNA TGCAGCGTTGATAGGGGCACTGAAGCTTTCTTT.

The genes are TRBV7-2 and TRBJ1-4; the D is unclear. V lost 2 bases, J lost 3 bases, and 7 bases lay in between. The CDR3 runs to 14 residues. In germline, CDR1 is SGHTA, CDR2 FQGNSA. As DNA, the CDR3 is TGTGCCAGCAGCTTACAGTATGCTAATGAAAAACTGTTTTTT. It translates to CASSLQYANEKLFF. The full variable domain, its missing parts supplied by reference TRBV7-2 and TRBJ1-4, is GAGVSQSPSNKVTEKGKDVELRCDPISGHTALYWYRQSLGQGLEFLIYFQGNSAPDKSGLPSDRFSAERTGGSVSTLTIQRTQQEDSAVYLCASSLQYANEKLFFGSGTQLSVL.

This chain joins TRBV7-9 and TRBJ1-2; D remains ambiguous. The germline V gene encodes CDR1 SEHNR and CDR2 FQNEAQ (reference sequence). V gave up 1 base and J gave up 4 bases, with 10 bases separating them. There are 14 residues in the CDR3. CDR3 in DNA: TGTGCCAGCAGCTTAGACACCCAAGGCTATGGCTACACCTTC. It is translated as CASSLDTQGYGYTF.

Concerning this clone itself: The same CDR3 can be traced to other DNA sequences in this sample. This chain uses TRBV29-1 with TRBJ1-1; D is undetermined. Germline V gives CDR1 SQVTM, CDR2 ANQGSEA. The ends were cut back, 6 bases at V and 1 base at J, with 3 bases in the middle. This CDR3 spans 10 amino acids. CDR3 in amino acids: CSVKNTEAFF. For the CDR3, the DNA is TGCAGCGTGAAGAACACTGAAGCTTTCTTT. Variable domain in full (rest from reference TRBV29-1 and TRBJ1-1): SAVISQKPSRDICQRGTSLTIQCQVDSQVTMMFWYRQQPGQSLTLIATANQGSEATYESGFVIDKFPISRPNLTFSTLTVSNMSPEDSSIYLCSVKNTEAFFGQGTRLTVV.

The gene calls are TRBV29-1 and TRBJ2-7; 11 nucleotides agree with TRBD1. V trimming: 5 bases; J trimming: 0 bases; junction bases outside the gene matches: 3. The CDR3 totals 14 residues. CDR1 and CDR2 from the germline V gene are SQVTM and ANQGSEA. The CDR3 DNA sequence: TGCAGCGTTCGGACAGGGGGCAGCTCCTACGAGCAGTACTTC. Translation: CSVRTGGSSYEQYF.

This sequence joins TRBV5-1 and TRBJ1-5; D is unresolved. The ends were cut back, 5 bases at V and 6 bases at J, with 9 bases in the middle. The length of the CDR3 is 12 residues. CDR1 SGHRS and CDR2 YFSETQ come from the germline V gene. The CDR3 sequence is CASSYEGQPQHF. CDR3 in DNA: TGCGCCAGCAGTTATGAGGGTCAGCCCCAGCATTTT.

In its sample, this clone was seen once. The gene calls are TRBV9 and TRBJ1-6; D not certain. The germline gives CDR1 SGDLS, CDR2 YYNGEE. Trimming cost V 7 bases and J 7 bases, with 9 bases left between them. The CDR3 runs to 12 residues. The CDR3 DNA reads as TGTGCCAGCGCGGACCAGAATTCACCCCTCCACTTT. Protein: CASADQNSPLHF.

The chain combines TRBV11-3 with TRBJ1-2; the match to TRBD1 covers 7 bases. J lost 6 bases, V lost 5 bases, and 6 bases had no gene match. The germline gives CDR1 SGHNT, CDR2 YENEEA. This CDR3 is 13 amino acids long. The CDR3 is CASSLHGTDGYTF. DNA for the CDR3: TGTGCCAGCAGCCTTCACGGGACAGATGGCTACACCTTC. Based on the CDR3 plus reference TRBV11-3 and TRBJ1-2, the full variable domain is EAGVVQSPRYKIIEKKQPVAFWCNPISGHNTLYWYLQNLGQGPELLIRYENEEAVDDSQLPKDRFSAERLKGVDSTLKIQPAELGDSAVYLCASSLHGTDGYTFGSGTRLTVV.

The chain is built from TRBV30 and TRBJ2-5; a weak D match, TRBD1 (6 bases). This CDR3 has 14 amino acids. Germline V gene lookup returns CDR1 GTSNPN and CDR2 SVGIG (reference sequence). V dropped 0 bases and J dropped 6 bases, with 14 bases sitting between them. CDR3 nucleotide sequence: TGTGCCTGGAGTGTGACCGAACAGGGACAGACCCAGTACTTC. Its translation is CAWSVTEQGQTQYF. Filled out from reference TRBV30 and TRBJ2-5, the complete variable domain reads SQTIHQWPATLVQPVGSPLSLECTVEGTSNPNLYWYRQAAGRGLQLLFYSVGIGQISSEVPQNLSASRPQDRQFILSSKKLLLSDSGFYLCAWSVTEQGQTQYFGPGTRLLVL.

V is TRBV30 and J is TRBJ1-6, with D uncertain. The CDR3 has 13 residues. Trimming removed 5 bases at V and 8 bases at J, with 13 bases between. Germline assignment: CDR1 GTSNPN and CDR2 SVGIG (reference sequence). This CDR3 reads CAWAGSGDSPLHF. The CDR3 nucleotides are TGTGCCTGGGCCGGGTCTGGGGATTCACCCCTCCACTTT.

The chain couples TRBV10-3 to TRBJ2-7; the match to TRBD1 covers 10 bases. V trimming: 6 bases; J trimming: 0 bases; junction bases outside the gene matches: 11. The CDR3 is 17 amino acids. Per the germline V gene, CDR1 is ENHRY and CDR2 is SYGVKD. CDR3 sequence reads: CAISPLYGQGVSYEQYF. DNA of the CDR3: TGTGCCATCAGCCCCCTTTACGGACAGGGGGTCTCCTACGAGCAGTACTTC.

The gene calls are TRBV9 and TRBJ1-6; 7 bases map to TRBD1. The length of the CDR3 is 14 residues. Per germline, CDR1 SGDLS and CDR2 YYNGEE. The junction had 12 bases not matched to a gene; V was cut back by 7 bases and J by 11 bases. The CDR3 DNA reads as TGTGCCAGCTCCCGGGGGCAGGGGGTAACACCCCTCCACTTT. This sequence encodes CASSRGQGVTPLHF.